This T cell receptor (beta chain) is from a study of cytomegalovirus exposure and HLA in healthy donors. Study details: The study's early data release held about 85 million unique TCRs from HLA-typed donors.

Study-wide findings and caveats: In a later analysis, productive TCRs from donors in an Asian-associated ancestry cluster reportedly carried fewer N-insertions than the cohort mean. Trimming of TCR beta V- and J-genes showed a link, identified in a later analysis, to a missense DCLRE1C variant. Earlier results showed most TCR beta V segments being productive about 90% or about 30% of the time.

The PCR employed 60 Vbeta primers together with 13 Jbeta primers. Libraries were prepared by immunoSEQ multiplex PCR; TCRdb keeps only in-frame clonotypes and omits some of them. The table includes 150,000 to 200,000 clones, 70% to 75% detected once. This CDR3 region has 15 residues. With V trimmed by 4 bases and J by 4 bases, 7 bases remained unmatched. The germline V gene encodes CDR1 SNHLY and CDR2 FYNNEI. This clone was counted only a few times. Its antigen remains unidentified. The chain employs TRBV2 and TRBJ1-2; 9 bases are shared with TRBD1. This clonotype was sampled from a young man in good health and CMV-seropositive. Input material: PBMCs. This CDR3 is CASSAGQGLPYGYTF. Here the CDR3 DNA reads TGTGCCAGCAGTGCGGGACAGGGATTGCCCTATGGCTACACCTTC.